Presented here are 18 T cell receptor beta chains from one specimen sequenced in a study of T cells in Graves' hyperthyroidism and ophthalmopathy. TCR beta CDR3 region amplification was performed from RNA transcripts. HTBI primers were employed in a first-round RT-PCR of the TCR CDR3. MiXCR was run by TCRdb on the multiplex PCR reads, yielding one entry per CDR3 protein. The table shows around 450,000 distinct CDR3 sequences, with roughly 13% occurring only once. The source material was blood. The receptor source for this set is a woman aged 18 to 35 with Graves' hyperthyroidism.

The chain employs TRBV6-2 or TRBV6-3 and TRBJ1-6; D may be TRBD1 (5 bases). The V gene's germline CDR1 is MNHEY and CDR2 SVGEGT. V was shortened by 2 bases and J by 10 bases, with 15 bases between the two germline ends. CDR3 size: 15 residues. This CDR3 reads CASSYDGGGGSPLHF. CDR3 in DNA: TGTGCCAGCAGTTACGATGGGGGGGGGGGATCACCCCTCCACTTT.

This clonotype has just a few counts. V and J are TRBV20-1 and TRBJ2-7; 9 positions agree with TRBD1. Germline CDR1 and CDR2: DFQATT and SNEGSKA (reference sequence). Trimming at V came to 0 bases and at J to 6 bases, leaving 6 bases not matched to a gene. There are 14 residues in the CDR3. The DNA of the CDR3 is TGCAGTGCTAGAGACGGGACAGGGACTTCCGAGCAGTACTTC. Translated, it gives CSARDGTGTSEQYF.

The rearrangement uses TRBV2 and TRBJ1-6; the match to TRBD1 covers 8 bases. The CDR3 consists of 15 residues. V gave up 5 bases and J gave up 10 bases; unmatched junction bases: 10. Germline CDR1 and CDR2: SNHLY and FYNNEI. CDR3 protein: CASSIGQGMDSPLHF. The CDR3 DNA follows: TGTGCCAGCAGTATCGGACAGGGTATGGACTCACCCCTCCACTTT. The full variable domain, completed using reference TRBV2 and TRBJ1-6, is EPEVTQTPSHQVTQMGQEVILRCVPISNHLYFYWYRQILGQKVEFLVSFYNNEISEKSEIFDDQFSVERPDGSNFTLKIRSTKLEDSAMYFCASSIGQGMDSPLHFGNGTRLTVT.

This clonotype was recorded many times. This chain connects TRBV7-8 to TRBJ1-1; D is possibly TRBD1 (5 bases). This CDR3 is 15 amino acids long. V gave up 1 base and J gave up 8 bases, with 17 bases separating them. CDR1 is SGHVS, CDR2 FQNEAQ, per germline. CDR3 coding DNA: TGTGCCAGCAGCTTAGATCTGCCAGGGCGCCGAGAAGCTTTCTTT. Encoded protein: CASSLDLPGRREAFF. The full variable domain, rest sourced from reference TRBV7-8 and TRBJ1-1, is GAGVSQSPRYKVAKRGQDVALRCDPISGHVSLFWYQQALGQGPEFLTYFQNEAQLDKSGLPSDRFFAERPEGSVSTLKIQRTQQEDSAVYLCASSLDLPGRREAFFGQGTRLTVV.

In this sample, this clonotype turned up a few times. The chain is built from TRBV30 and TRBJ1-1; no clear D gene. The CDR3 extends over 11 amino acids. Germline lookup yields CDR1 GTSNPN and CDR2 SVGIG (reference sequence). V was pared by 4 bases and J by 7 bases, with 10 bases between. The CDR3 sequence is CAWTKSYEAFF. In DNA, the CDR3 is TGTGCCTGGACCAAGAGTTATGAAGCTTTCTTT. The full variable domain, in which reference TRBV30 and TRBJ1-1 provide the parts outside the CDR3, is SQTIHQWPATLVQPVGSPLSLECTVEGTSNPNLYWYRQAAGRGLQLLFYSVGIGQISSEVPQNLSASRPQDRQFILSSKKLLLSDSGFYLCAWTKSYEAFFGQGTRLTVV.

There are many counts of this clonotype. This chain connects TRBV7-3 to TRBJ1-5; D remains unclear. The V end was cut by 0 bases, the J end by 5 bases, with 5 bases between. CDR1 is SGHTA and CDR2 is FQGTGA in the germline V gene. The CDR3 runs to 13 residues. In DNA, the CDR3 is TGTGCCAGCAGCTTAACGAAAGATCAGCCCCAGCATTTT. Residues: CASSLTKDQPQHF.

This clonotype was seen ten or more times. The chain employs TRBV12-5 and TRBJ1-1; 8 bases agree with TRBD1. This CDR3 is built from 13 residues. Germline CDR1 reads LGHNT; CDR2 reads FRNRAP. The J segment lost 3 bases and the V segment lost 7 bases, leaving 4 bases of the junction unmatched. CDR3 bases: TGTGCTAGTGCCCCGGACAGGGACACTGAAGCTTTCTTT. Its translation is CASAPDRDTEAFF.

In this sample, this clonotype turned up many times. V is TRBV2 and J is TRBJ1-1; D is ambiguous. This CDR3 spans 16 amino acids. Germline assignment: CDR1 SNHLY and CDR2 FYNNEI. With 6 bases removed from V and 7 bases from J, the gap between germline ends came to 24 bases. Written as DNA, the CDR3 is TGTGCCAGCAGAGGAGAGGGCTCAAGTCCTCGTAATGAAGCTTTCTTT. Encoded protein: CASRGEGSSPRNEAFF.

This clonotype has at least ten counts. This sequence joins TRBV12-3 or TRBV12-4 and TRBJ2-7; TRBD1 agrees at 8 bases. Trimming cost V 5 bases and J 4 bases; bases outside gene matches: 7. This CDR3 has 14 amino acids. The DNA of the CDR3 is TGTGCCAGCAGTATCACAGACAGGGGATACGAGCAGTACTTC. Encoded protein: CASSITDRGYEQYF.

CDR3 DNA: TGTGCCAGCACTCGCGGCGGCTACGAGCAGTACTTC. This codes for CASTRGGYEQYF. This chain links TRBV11-2 with TRBJ2-7, with D hard to call. Between the trimmed V and J ends, which lost 7 bases and 3 bases, there was a span of 10 bases. The CDR3 has 12 amino acids. Germline CDR1 SGHAT, CDR2 FQNNGV.

This clonotype has ten or more counts. The rearrangement uses TRBV6-1 and TRBJ1-2; D gene uncertain. In germline, CDR1 is MNHNS, CDR2 SASEGT. V was shortened by 5 bases and J by 0 bases, with 13 bases between the two germline ends. The CDR3 loop spans 15 amino acids. In DNA, the CDR3 is TGTGCCAGCAGTATCTTATCTGCTACTAACTATGGCTACACCTTC. It specifies CASSILSATNYGYTF.

This clonotype came up many times. The chain carries TRBV18 and TRBJ1-1; TRBD1 matches 11 bases. V trimming: 2 bases; J trimming: 5 bases; junction bases outside the gene matches: 10. The CDR3 totals 17 residues. In germline, CDR1 is KGHSH, CDR2 LQKENI. Here the CDR3 DNA reads TGTGCCAGCTCACCAGGGACAGGGGGAACTTTTGGGACTGAAGCTTTCTTT. Protein sequence: CASSPGTGGTFGTEAFF.

This clonotype was recorded many times. This chain links TRBV30 with TRBJ1-1; D remains ambiguous. Germline CDR1 reads GTSNPN; CDR2 reads SVGIG (reference sequence). CDR3 length: 13 residues. With 2 bases removed from V and 1 base from J, the gap between germline ends came to 8 bases. The CDR3 is CAWSRRTNTEAFF. The DNA for the CDR3 is TGTGCCTGGAGTAGGCGAACGAACACTGAAGCTTTCTTT.

This clonotype appeared many times. CDR3 in amino acids: CASSFLGGYTF. The CDR3 region has the DNA TGTGCCAGCAGTTTTCTGGGCGGCTACACCTTC. The V and J genes are TRBV12-3 or TRBV12-4 and TRBJ1-2; D unclear. Trimming took 3 bases from V and 8 from J, leaving 7 bases between them. The CDR3 sequence is 11 residues long.

Many counts were recorded for this clonotype. The rearrangement joins TRBV27 to TRBJ1-2; D gene unclear. Trimming pared 3 bases from V and 8 bases from J, leaving 19 bases between. Germline loops: CDR1 MNHEY, CDR2 SMNVEV (reference sequence). There are 15 residues in the CDR3. The CDR3 nucleotides are TGTGCCAGCAGTTTGGTAGTCGGCGGCCCCGAGGGCTACACCTTC. Amino acids: CASSLVVGGPEGYTF.

Concerning this clonotype itself: This sequence may be a read error, since a much larger clone differs from it by one base. The chain is built from TRBV7-9 and TRBJ1-2, with 8 bases identical to TRBD1. The germline gives CDR1 SEHNR, CDR2 FQNEAQ (reference sequence). The CDR3 has 14 amino acids. The J segment lost 3 bases and the V segment lost 0 bases, leaving 0 bases of the junction unmatched. CDR3 protein: CASSLADRDYGYTF. The CDR3 DNA is TGTGCCAGCAGCTTAGCGGACAGGGACTATGGCTACACCTTC.

This clonotype was recorded many times. The chain recombines TRBV7-2 with TRBJ2-1; 8 nucleotides align to TRBD2. V trimming: 5 bases; J trimming: 5 bases; junction bases outside the gene matches: 5. The CDR3 sequence is 14 residues long. Germline lookup yields CDR1 SGHTA and CDR2 FQGNSA. CDR3 nucleotide sequence: TGTGCCAGCAGCGAAAGCGGGAGCCACAATGAGCAGTTCTTC. It yields the protein CASSESGSHNEQFF.

This clonotype has more than one count but fewer than ten. The DNA for the CDR3 is TGTGCCTGGCAACTAGCGGGAGGGATGTCAGATACGCAGTATTTT. This translates into CAWQLAGGMSDTQYF. The chain has TRBV30 and TRBJ2-3, with TRBD2 identical over 13 bases. With V trimmed by 5 bases and J by 4 bases, 6 bases remained unmatched. Germline V gene data show CDR1 as GTSNPN and CDR2 as SVGIG (reference sequence). The CDR3 covers 15 residues.